The 18 T cell receptor beta chains below come from one sample, sequenced in a study of T cell responses to AZD1222 COVID-19 vaccine. Sequencing was performed with immunoSEQ multiplex PCR; in TCRdb, only in-frame clones are kept and a portion is missing. There are fewer than 150,000 clones in the sample; roughly 82% occur only once, and roughly 4.3% lies in the top ten. Sequenced material: peripheral blood, taken on day 0 of AZD1222 vaccination. The receptors come from an adult in good health.

The V gene is TRBV10-2, the J gene TRBJ1-5, with 8 bases aligning to TRBD1. J lost 7 bases, V lost 5 bases, and 7 bases had no gene match. Germline V lookup: CDR1 WSHSY, CDR2 SAAADI. CDR3 length equals 14 residues. The CDR3 is CASSKQGGGQPQHF. In nucleotides, the CDR3 is TGCGCCAGCAGTAAACAGGGGGGCGGGCAGCCCCAGCATTTT.

V is TRBV7-3 and J is TRBJ2-6; unclear D gene. CDR1 and CDR2 from the germline V gene are SGHTA and FQGTGA. The CDR3 spans 15 residues. Trimming took off 4 bases at V and 2 bases at J, with 9 bases between the two ends. The CDR3 coding sequence is TGTGCCAGCAGCTCCTCTACCCCTGGGGCCAACGTCCTGACTTTC. Translated, it gives CASSSSTPGANVLTF.

The chain employs TRBV7-2 and TRBJ1-6, with a tentative D call TRBD1 (6 bases). The CDR3 has 16 residues. Germline CDR1 and CDR2: SGHTA and FQGNSA. Trimming pared 5 bases from V and 10 bases from J, leaving 21 bases between. This CDR3 reads CASSPKGGNNGSPLHF. CDR3 DNA: TGTGCCAGCAGCCCCAAGGGGGGGAATAATGGGTCACCCCTCCACTTT.

In its sample, this clone was seen once. The chain combines TRBV5-1 with TRBJ2-4; the match to TRBD1 covers 10 bases. Trimming removed 3 bases from V and 2 bases from J; junction bases left unmatched: 14. In germline, CDR1 is SGHRS, CDR2 YFSETQ. This CDR3 contains 19 residues. CDR3 loop: CASSSFVQPGQGTKNIQYF. The CDR3 region has the DNA TGCGCCAGCAGCTCCTTTGTACAACCGGGACAGGGGACCAAAAACATTCAGTACTTC.

In this sample, this clone turned up a few times. This rearrangement joins TRBV27 to TRBJ2-7; no firm D call. Germline CDR1 MNHEY, CDR2 SMNVEV (reference sequence). CDR3 size: 16 residues. V gave up 5 bases and J gave up 2 bases, with 19 bases separating them. DNA of the CDR3: TGTGCCAGCAGTCCGACGATCCCCCGCGACCCCTACGAGCAGTACTTC. It is translated as CASSPTIPRDPYEQYF.

The V and J genes are TRBV4-1 and TRBJ1-4; 9 bases are a match to TRBD1. Germline V lookup: CDR1 MGHRA, CDR2 YSYEKL. The CDR3 covers 16 residues. V dropped 0 bases and J dropped 8; count of bases not matched to a gene: 7. The CDR3 loop reads CASSQDLGTGYEKLFF. The CDR3 DNA follows: TGCGCCAGCAGCCAAGATTTAGGGACAGGGTACGAAAAACTGTTTTTT.

The chain joins TRBV3-1 (or the pseudogene TRBV3-2) to TRBJ2-2; D unresolved. Germline assignment: CDR1 LGHDT and CDR2 YNNKEL (reference sequence). The ends were cut back, 2 bases at V and 0 bases at J, with 10 bases in the middle. The CDR3 runs to 16 residues. The CDR3 nucleotides read TGTGCCAGCAGCCAAAAACGGCAGACGAACACCGGGGAGCTGTTTTTT. It translates to CASSQKRQTNTGELFF.

J is TRBJ1-1 and V is TRBV5-1; 7 bases align to TRBD1. Germline V gene lookup returns CDR1 SGHRS and CDR2 YFSETQ. Trimming removed 0 bases from V and 4 bases from J; junction bases left unmatched: 3. The CDR3 is made up of 14 amino acids. The chain's CDR3 is CASSLGQGFTEAFF. DNA of the CDR3: TGCGCCAGCAGCTTGGGACAGGGTTTCACTGAAGCTTTCTTT.

By its share, this clone is medium-sized. The rearrangement links TRBV6-4 to TRBJ2-3; 9 nucleotides line up with TRBD2. V shed 2 bases, J shed 1 base, and the junction held 1 base outside the gene matches. Germline V gives CDR1 MRHNA, CDR2 SNTAGT. The CDR3 spans 15 residues. The CDR3 spells CASSDKRGGTDTQYF. The CDR3 coding sequence is TGTGCCAGCAGTGACAAGCGGGGGGGCACAGATACGCAGTATTTT.

This sequence joins TRBV3-1 (or the pseudogene TRBV3-2) and TRBJ2-1; D is possibly TRBD2 (6 bases). CDR3 length equals 14 residues. V was trimmed by 6 bases and J by 8 bases, leaving 17 bases between them. Germline CDR1 and CDR2: LGHDT and YNNKEL (reference sequence). The DNA of the CDR3 is TGTGCCAGCAGTTATCGTATAGGGACTGATGAGCAGTTCTTC. This encodes CASSYRIGTDEQFF.

V and J are TRBV28 and TRBJ2-5; 9 bases line up with TRBD1. Germline V gives CDR1 MDHEN, CDR2 SYDVKM. The CDR3 runs to 18 residues. Trimming took 3 bases from V and 3 from J; bases not matched to a gene: 14. In DNA form, the CDR3 reads TGTGCCAGCAGTTTTTTCCCGGGACAGGGAGGGTATGAAGAGACCCAGTACTTC. Translating gives CASSFFPGQGGYEETQYF. The full variable domain, in which reference TRBV28 and TRBJ2-5 provide the parts outside the CDR3, is DVKVTQSSRYLVKRTGEKVFLECVQDMDHENMFWYRQDPGLGLRLIYFSYDVKMKEKGDIPEGYSVSREKKERFSLILESASTNQTSMYLCASSFFPGQGGYEETQYFGPGTRLLVL.

The V call is TRBV6-5, the J call TRBJ1-5; D is possibly TRBD1 (6 bases). With 5 bases removed from V and 3 bases from J, the gap between germline ends came to 14 bases. This CDR3 is 15 amino acids long. Germline V gene data show CDR1 as MNHEY and CDR2 as SVGAGI. The CDR3 sequence is CASSKQGLPNQPQHF. The CDR3 DNA reads TGTGCCAGCAGTAAACAGGGCCTACCCAATCAGCCCCAGCATTTT.

This chain uses TRBV5-1 with TRBJ1-1; a weak D match, TRBD1 (6 bases). CDR1 is SGHRS and CDR2 is YFSETQ in the germline V gene. The CDR3 is made up of 15 amino acids. Deletions cut 1 base from V and 2 bases from J, with 12 bases between. The CDR3 DNA is TGCGCCAGCAGCTTGCGGGTGGGGGGCAACACTGAAGCTTTCTTT. It translates to CASSLRVGGNTEAFF.

This clone was recorded only once. DNA of the CDR3: TGTGCCAGCAGCCAGAAAGGGAGCACTGAAGCTTTCTTT. It codes for CASSQKGSTEAFF. V gene TRBV3-1 (or the pseudogene TRBV3-2) combines with J gene TRBJ1-1; no definite D call. The germline V gene encodes CDR1 LGHDT and CDR2 YNNKEL (reference sequence). Trimming left V 3 bases short and J 4 bases short, with 9 bases between. The CDR3 extends over 13 amino acids.

This clone was seen once. V usage is TRBV28 and J usage is TRBJ1-5, with D possibly matching TRBD1 (5 bases). V shed 6 bases and J shed 2 bases, with 14 bases lying between them. This CDR3 comprises 15 residues. CDR1 and CDR2 (germline): MDHEN, SYDVKM. Written as DNA, the CDR3 is TGTGCCAGCAGCCCCGGGGGGTTTGGCAATCAGCCCCAGCATTTT. Translated: CASSPGGFGNQPQHF.

The chain links TRBV6-6 to TRBJ2-2, with 7 bases matching TRBD2. V shed 4 bases and J 6 bases; nucleotides not matched to a gene: 11. The CDR3 runs to 16 residues. Per germline, CDR1 MNHNY and CDR2 SVGAGI (reference sequence). The CDR3: CASSSIDLGGAGELFF. CDR3 nucleotides: TGTGCCAGCAGTTCCATCGACTTGGGGGGGGCCGGGGAGCTGTTTTTT.

The V gene is TRBV24-1, the J gene TRBJ1-2; TRBD1 matches at 7 bases. CDR1 KGHDR and CDR2 SFDVKD come from the germline V gene. CDR3 size: 13 residues. The ends lost 4 bases at V and 3 bases at J; junction bases unmatched: 1. CDR3 bases: TGTGCCACCAGTGAGACAGGGTACTATGGCTACACCTTC. Translating it yields CATSETGYYGYTF.

The table lists this clone with a few counts. The gene calls are TRBV5-1 and TRBJ2-4, with 7 bases identical to TRBD1. The V gene end was trimmed by 0 bases and the J gene end by 3 bases; junction bases not matched to a gene: 3. Germline V gene lookup returns CDR1 SGHRS and CDR2 YFSETQ. This CDR3 is 15 amino acids long. The DNA for the CDR3 is TGCGCCAGCAGCTTGGGACAGGGTGACAAAAACATTCAGTACTTC. The encoded protein is CASSLGQGDKNIQYF.